Shown below are 9 T cell receptor beta chains from a single sample sequenced in a study of shared clonotypes between healthy human individuals. Sequenced by immunoSEQ multiplex PCR; TCRdb stores in-frame clones only, minus some. The table has approximately 2.5 million clones, 93% seen once; the top ten hold about 0.39%. The specimen was naive CD4+ T cells from PBMCs. Sample subset: CD45RA+ positively selected. These receptors all come from a man aged 18 to 29 in good health. Some clones in this sample may be carry-over from other donors' samples.

The chain uses TRBV6-5 and TRBJ1-2, with unresolved D. In germline, CDR1 is MNHEY, CDR2 SVGAGI. The CDR3 spans 16 residues. Trimming removed 4 bases from V and 4 bases from J, with 19 bases in between. In nucleotides, the CDR3 is TGTGCCAGCAGTTCAACCACAGCGGGCGGTCGCTATGGCTACACCTTC. This gives the protein CASSSTTAGGRYGYTF.

The J gene is TRBJ2-3, the V gene TRBV9; tentatively, D is TRBD2 (5 bases). V was shortened by 2 bases and J by 2 bases, with 15 bases between the two germline ends. The CDR3 runs 16 residues. Germline assignment: CDR1 SGDLS and CDR2 YYNGEE. This chain's CDR3 is CASSVGVSPYTDTQYF. The CDR3 DNA reads as TGTGCCAGCAGCGTCGGGGTCTCCCCCTACACAGATACGCAGTATTTT.

This chain joins TRBV7-8 and TRBJ1-4; tentatively, D is TRBD1 (6 bases). Germline CDR1 is SGHVS and CDR2 is FQNEAQ. The ends were cut back, 4 bases at V and 4 bases at J, with 13 bases in the middle. The CDR3 length is 15 residues. CDR3 nucleotides: TGTGCCAGCAGCTATAGGGGGGGTTTTAATGAAAAACTGTTTTTT. Protein: CASSYRGGFNEKLFF.

The chain couples TRBV5-1 to TRBJ2-7; tentatively, D is TRBD2 (6 bases). CDR3 length: 13 residues. CDR1 is SGHRS, CDR2 YFSETQ, per germline. V lost 4 bases, J lost 3 bases, and 11 bases lay in between. Here the CDR3 reads CASSGGMVYEQYF. The CDR3 bases are TGCGCCAGCAGCGGCGGGATGGTCTACGAGCAGTACTTC.

V and J are TRBV5-4 and TRBJ1-2; no clear D gene. V lost 4 bases, J lost 4 bases, and 11 bases lay in between. The CDR3 has 13 amino acids. CDR1 is SGHNT, CDR2 YYREEE, per germline (reference sequence). The CDR3 protein is CASSLLGLYGYTF. The CDR3 DNA follows: TGTGCCAGCAGCCTCCTTGGGCTCTATGGCTACACCTTC.

The sample holds one count of this clone. This chain connects TRBV4-3 to TRBJ2-7; tentative D call: TRBD1 (5 bases). The CDR3 length is 13 residues. V was shortened by 0 bases and J by 6 bases, with 9 bases between the two germline ends. The V gene's germline CDR1 is LGHNA and CDR2 YSLEER. The CDR3 here is CASSQDQGGEQYF. In DNA, the CDR3 is TGCGCCAGCAGCCAAGACCAGGGCGGCGAGCAGTACTTC.

The chain combines TRBV11-3 with TRBJ2-7, with 9 nucleotides matching TRBD1. The CDR3 is made up of 15 amino acids. V dropped 2 bases and J dropped 0; count of bases not matched to a gene: 2. Germline-derived CDR1 and CDR2 are SGHNT and YENEEA. In nucleotides, the CDR3 is TGTGCCAGCAGCTTAAGACAGGGGGGCTCCTACGAGCAGTACTTC. Its protein product is CASSLRQGGSYEQYF.

The CDR3 region has the DNA TGTGCCAGCACCACCGGGACAGGGATCCACGAGCAGTACTTC. It translates to CASTTGTGIHEQYF. The J gene is TRBJ2-7, the V gene TRBV5-4, with 9 bases fitting TRBD1. The CDR3 extends over 14 amino acids. Germline V gene data show CDR1 as SGHNT and CDR2 as YYREEE (reference sequence). V gave up 6 bases and J gave up 5 bases; unmatched junction bases: 9.

This chain links TRBV27 with TRBJ2-3; 12 nucleotides line up with TRBD2. CDR1 is MNHEY, CDR2 SMNVEV, per germline (reference sequence). The CDR3 is 17 amino acids. The V and J ends lost 4 bases and 2 bases, in that order; junction bases with no gene match: 7. Here the CDR3 reads CASSWLAGGPNTDTQYF. DNA for the CDR3: TGTGCCAGCAGTTGGCTAGCGGGAGGGCCGAACACAGATACGCAGTATTTT.